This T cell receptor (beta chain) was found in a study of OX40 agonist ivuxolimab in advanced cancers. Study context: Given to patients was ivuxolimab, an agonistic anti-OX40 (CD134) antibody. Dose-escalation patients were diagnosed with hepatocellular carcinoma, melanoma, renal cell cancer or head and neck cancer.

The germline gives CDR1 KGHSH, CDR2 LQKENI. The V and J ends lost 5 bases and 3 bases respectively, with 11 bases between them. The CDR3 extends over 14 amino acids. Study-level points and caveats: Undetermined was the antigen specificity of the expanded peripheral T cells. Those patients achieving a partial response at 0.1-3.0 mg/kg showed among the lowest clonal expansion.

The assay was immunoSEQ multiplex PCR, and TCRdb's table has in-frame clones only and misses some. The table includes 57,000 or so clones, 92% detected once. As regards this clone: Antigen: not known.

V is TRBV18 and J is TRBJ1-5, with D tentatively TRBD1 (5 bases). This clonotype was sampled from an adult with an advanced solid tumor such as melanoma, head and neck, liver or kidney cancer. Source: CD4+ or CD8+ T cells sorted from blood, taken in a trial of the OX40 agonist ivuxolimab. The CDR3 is CASSSGGVNQPQHF. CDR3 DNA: TGTGCCAGCTCATCCGGGGGTGTCAATCAGCCCCAGCATTTT.